This T cell receptor beta chain is drawn from a study of radiotherapy plus CTLA-4 blockade in lung cancer. For the study at large: Across the patients, objective responses occurred in approximately 20%, and disease control in roughly 31%.

Sequencing used immunoSEQ multiplex PCR; TCRdb keeps in-frame clones, though not all of them. The sample contains under 45,000 clones, roughly 79% of which appear only once. There are 12 residues in the CDR3. Germline CDR1 is ENHRY and CDR2 is SYGVKD. Trimming pared 10 bases from V and 5 bases from J, leaving 14 bases between. As for this clone: Antigen: not known.

Findings and limits, study-wide: Some TCR clones had been derived from tumors. These clones expanded in peripheral blood after radiotherapy plus ipilimumab.

The chain links TRBV10-3 to TRBJ1-2, with D perhaps TRBD1 (6 bases). The receptor was isolated from a human donor with non-small cell lung cancer that progressed on radiotherapy plus ipilimumab. Source: peripheral blood, taken from a patient treated with radiotherapy plus ipilimumab. The CDR3 loop is CATRSGEYGYTF. The CDR3 DNA reads as TGTGCCACGCGTTCAGGGGAATATGGCTACACCTTC.